A single sample gave rise to the 24 T cell receptor beta chains below, sequenced in a study of shared clonotypes between healthy human individuals. The assay was immunoSEQ multiplex PCR, and TCRdb's table has in-frame clones only and misses some. The sample holds 950,000 to 1,100,000 clones; approximately 76% are singletons and the top ten take approximately 1.3%. The specimen sequenced was memory CD4+ T cells sorted from blood. Subset here: CD45RA-negative fraction. The receptors originated from a man aged 18 to 30 in good health.

The rearrangement joins TRBV13 to TRBJ2-4; TRBD2 might be the D (5 bases). V lost 2 bases and J 5 bases, leaving 16 bases between the germline ends. This CDR3 contains 16 residues. Per germline, CDR1 PRHDT and CDR2 FYEKMQ (reference sequence). The CDR3 sequence: CASSLYGGSMENIQYF. For the CDR3, the DNA is TGTGCCAGCAGCTTATACGGTGGGAGTATGGAAAACATTCAGTACTTC.

The rearrangement links TRBV7-8 to TRBJ2-7; the match to TRBD1 covers 7 bases. This CDR3 is built from 16 residues. The V segment lost 1 base and the J segment 0 bases; nucleotides outside the gene matches: 6. From germline, CDR1 is SGHVS and CDR2 FQNEAQ. The CDR3 loop is CASSLGSTGTSYEQYF. CDR3 nucleotide sequence: TGTGCCAGCAGCTTAGGTTCGACAGGGACCTCCTACGAGCAGTACTTC.

As to this clone: This sample includes further DNA sequences coding for the same CDR3. J is TRBJ2-1 and V is TRBV9; a possible D gene is TRBD2 (6 bases). V dropped 2 bases and J dropped 6 bases, with 9 bases sitting between them. Germline V lookup: CDR1 SGDLS, CDR2 YYNGEE. The CDR3 spans 13 residues. The chain's CDR3 is CASSVTSLNEQFF. The CDR3, as DNA: TGTGCCAGCAGCGTCACTAGCCTCAATGAGCAGTTCTTC.

The chain combines TRBV9 with TRBJ2-1, with 12 bases identical to TRBD2. Germline V gives CDR1 SGDLS, CDR2 YYNGEE. This CDR3 has 16 amino acids. CDR3 residues: CATQGDLAGGYNEQFF. DNA for the CDR3: TGTGCAACCCAGGGTGATCTAGCGGGAGGGTACAATGAGCAGTTCTTC.

The genes are TRBV7-6 and TRBJ1-6; weak D call: TRBD1 (5 bases). The CDR3 loop spans 13 amino acids. Per the germline V gene, CDR1 is SGHVS and CDR2 is FNYEAQ. V lost 7 bases and J lost 11, with 15 bases in between. The DNA of the CDR3 is TGTGCCAGCACCATACAGGAGGGGACACCCCTCCACTTT. It encodes CASTIQEGTPLHF.

This clone occurred once. The rearrangement uses TRBV10-3 and TRBJ2-2; D may correspond to TRBD1 or TRBD2 (6 bases each). The CDR3 totals 14 residues. Per germline, CDR1 ENHRY and CDR2 SYGVKD. Trimming shortened V by 11 bases and J by 4 bases, and 17 bases separated the two germline ends. The CDR3 nucleotides read TGTGCCTCAGGGAAACAGGGAGGCACCGGGGAGCTGTTTTTT. This codes for CASGKQGGTGELFF.

The CDR3 DNA sequence: TGTGCCAGCAGTCCTGGACTAAGCTCCTACAATGAGCAGTTCTTC. Its translation: CASSPGLSSYNEQFF. The chain uses TRBV9 and TRBJ2-1, with D perhaps TRBD2 (6 bases). The length of the CDR3 is 15 residues. The ends were cut back, 5 bases at V and 0 bases at J, with 12 bases in the middle. The germline V gene has CDR1 SGDLS and CDR2 YYNGEE. Filled out from reference TRBV9 and TRBJ2-1, the complete variable domain reads DSGVTQTPKHLITATGQRVTLRCSPRSGDLSVYWYQQSLDQGLQFLIQYYNGEERAKGNILERFSAQQFPDLHSELNLSSLELGDSALYFCASSPGLSSYNEQFFGPGTRLTVL.

V is TRBV7-2 and J is TRBJ1-6; weak D call: TRBD1 (5 bases). CDR1 is SGHTA, CDR2 FQGNSA, per germline. V was cut by 8 bases and J by 7 bases, with 12 bases left in between. The length of the CDR3 is 13 residues. CDR3 loop: CASATAGNSPLHF. The CDR3 DNA reads TGTGCCAGCGCCACGGCAGGGAATTCACCCCTCCACTTT. Looking up the rest from reference TRBV7-2 and TRBJ1-6 gives the full variable domain: GAGVSQSPSNKVTEKGKDVELRCDPISGHTALYWYRQSLGQGLEFLIYFQGNSAPDKSGLPSDRFSAERTGGSVSTLTIQRTQQEDSAVYLCASATAGNSPLHFGNGTRLTVT.

V and J are TRBV19 and TRBJ1-4, with a possible D match to TRBD1 (6 bases). Germline V gene lookup returns CDR1 LNHDA and CDR2 SQIVND (reference sequence). The CDR3 runs to 15 residues. V shed 6 bases and J shed 4 bases, with 15 bases lying between them. CDR3 in amino acids: CASSRPGQYNEKLFF. As DNA, the CDR3 is TGTGCCAGTAGCCGACCAGGACAGTATAATGAAAAACTGTTTTTT.

This chain joins TRBV10-3 and TRBJ1-6, with 10 bases matching TRBD1. The CDR3 has 14 residues. The junction had 6 bases not matched to a gene; V was cut back by 2 bases and J by 14 bases. Germline V gene sequence: CDR1 ENHRY, CDR2 SYGVKD. Here the CDR3 reads CAISEETGGGTLHF. DNA for the CDR3: TGTGCCATCAGTGAGGAGACAGGGGGCGGCACCCTCCACTTT.

The CDR3 sequence: CASSVTGAQGETQYF. For the CDR3, the DNA is TGTGCCAGCAGCGTGACAGGGGCCCAGGGGGAGACCCAGTACTTC. The J gene is TRBJ2-5, the V gene TRBV28; TRBD1 agrees at 8 bases. The junction had 11 bases not matched to a gene; V was cut back by 6 bases and J by 5 bases. The CDR3 is 15 residues long. Germline V gene sequence: CDR1 MDHEN, CDR2 SYDVKM.

The chain couples TRBV9 to TRBJ1-3; TRBD1 might be the D (6 bases). Trimming shortened V by 0 bases and J by 6 bases, and 25 bases separated the two germline ends. Per germline, CDR1 SGDLS and CDR2 YYNGEE. This CDR3 has 19 residues. The CDR3 coding sequence is TGTGCCAGCAGCGTAGGTGCGGGGGCGAATTCCTGGGTGTCAAACACCATATATTTT. Its protein product is CASSVGAGANSWVSNTIYF.

The chain couples TRBV11-2 to TRBJ1-3; no clear D gene. Trimming took 1 base from V and 0 from J, leaving 7 bases between them. Germline values: CDR1 SGHAT, CDR2 FQNNGV. This CDR3 region has 15 residues. The DNA for the CDR3 is TGTGCCAGCAGCTTAGCATCGATCTCTGGAAACACCATATATTTT. Amino acids: CASSLASISGNTIYF.

The gene calls are TRBV19 and TRBJ2-5; 10 nucleotides line up with TRBD1. Germline assignment: CDR1 LNHDA and CDR2 SQIVND (reference sequence). CDR3 length: 15 amino acids. V dropped 4 bases and J dropped 5; count of bases not matched to a gene: 7. For the CDR3, the DNA is TGTGCCAGTAGTAGCCTGGACAGGGGGAGGGAGACCCAGTACTTC. Translated, it gives CASSSLDRGRETQYF.

The gene calls are TRBV6-6 and TRBJ1-6; D is unclear. The CDR3 loop spans 11 amino acids. Germline V gene lookup returns CDR1 MNHNY and CDR2 SVGAGI (reference sequence). V lost 10 bases and J lost 18, with 19 bases in between. The CDR3, as DNA: TGTGCCATCGGAGGGCCCAAGGGCTACCACTTT. Protein sequence: CAIGGPKGYHF.

For the CDR3, the DNA is TGTGCCAGCAGTTTACGCCTTGAGCAGTTCTTC. Translation: CASSLRLEQFF. The chain uses TRBV28 and TRBJ2-1, with D uncertain. Trimming pared 2 bases from V and 9 bases from J, leaving 5 bases between. Germline V gives CDR1 MDHEN, CDR2 SYDVKM. The CDR3 sequence is 11 residues long.

The chain uses TRBV14 and TRBJ2-2; D gene unclear. CDR1 is SGHDN and CDR2 is FVKESK in the germline V gene. Trimming stripped 0 bases from V and 3 bases from J, with 11 bases between. There are 16 residues in the CDR3. In DNA, the CDR3 is TGTGCCAGCAGCCAAGAGTTAGGCAGCTACACCGGGGAGCTGTTTTTT. It codes for CASSQELGSYTGELFF.

This rearrangement joins TRBV5-1 to TRBJ1-3; no clear D. The V end was cut by 0 bases, the J end by 0 bases, with 7 bases between. The CDR3 covers 15 residues. Germline V gene lookup returns CDR1 SGHRS and CDR2 YFSETQ. The CDR3 DNA sequence: TGCGCCAGCAGCTTGGGGGCCTTCTCTGGAAACACCATATATTTT. It yields the protein CASSLGAFSGNTIYF.

To note about this clone: Different DNA sequences within this sample yield the same CDR3. The chain joins TRBV7-2 to TRBJ2-2, with 15 nucleotides matching TRBD2. With 3 bases clipped from V and 6 bases from J, the junction kept 2 bases outside the gene matches. CDR1 is SGHTA and CDR2 is FQGNSA in the germline V gene. This CDR3 is built from 16 residues. CDR3 protein: CASSLGTSGRSGELFF. CDR3 DNA: TGTGCCAGCAGCTTGGGGACTAGCGGGAGGTCCGGGGAGCTGTTTTTT. Full variable domain (missing parts from reference TRBV7-2 and TRBJ2-2): GAGVSQSPSNKVTEKGKDVELRCDPISGHTALYWYRQSLGQGLEFLIYFQGNSAPDKSGLPSDRFSAERTGGSVSTLTIQRTQQEDSAVYLCASSLGTSGRSGELFFGEGSRLTVL.

The genes are TRBV4-3 and TRBJ2-1, with TRBD1 matching 8 bases. CDR3 length equals 18 residues. Losses at the gene ends were 1 base for V and 5 bases for J; bases not matched to a gene: 13. Per germline, CDR1 LGHNA and CDR2 YSLEER. DNA of the CDR3: TGCGCCAGCAGCCAAGCAACCTCCGGGACAGGCCACAACAATGAGCAGTTCTTC. Translated, it gives CASSQATSGTGHNNEQFF.

This chain links TRBV28 with TRBJ1-1; 7 bases are a match to TRBD1. The germline V gene has CDR1 MDHEN and CDR2 SYDVKM. The CDR3 length is 16 residues. V lost 8 bases, J lost 5 bases, and 17 bases stayed unmatched. The CDR3 nucleotides read TGTGCCAGCCAAGAACGAGGGGGCGCAAGAAGGACTGAAGCTTTCTTT. Encoded protein: CASQERGGARRTEAFF.

As regards this clone: With a much larger clone just one base away, this may be a read error. In the same sample, other DNA sequences code for this CDR3. The chain has TRBV7-9 and TRBJ2-2, with D perhaps matching TRBD1 (6 bases). Germline V gene sequence: CDR1 SEHNR, CDR2 FQNEAQ (reference sequence). CDR3 size: 12 residues. V gave up 4 bases and J gave up 6 bases, with 6 bases separating them. This CDR3 is CASSSGAGELFF. CDR3 bases: TGTGCCAGCAGCTCAGGGGCCGGGGAGCTGTTTTTT.

A word on this clone: The sample has other DNA sequences that encode this CDR3 too. The chain has TRBV4-1 and TRBJ1-2; D not certain. The CDR3 is made up of 14 amino acids. Germline V gene data show CDR1 as MGHRA and CDR2 as YSYEKL. V lost 0 bases to trimming and J lost 0 bases, with 5 bases between them. The CDR3 reads CASSQDRSNYGYTF. For the CDR3, the DNA is TGCGCCAGCAGCCAAGACAGGTCTAACTATGGCTACACCTTC.

The J gene is TRBJ1-5, the V gene TRBV6-5; no reliable D call. The V gene lost 2 bases and the J gene lost 0 bases, with 5 bases spanning the gap. The CDR3 contains 14 residues. In germline, CDR1 is MNHEY, CDR2 SVGAGI. CDR3 in DNA: TGTGCCAGCAGTTACGATTTTAGCAATCAGCCCCAGCATTTT. It encodes CASSYDFSNQPQHF.